A single sample is the source of the 10 T cell receptor beta chains below, sequenced in a study of cytomegalovirus exposure and HLA in healthy donors. A multiplex PCR was run with 60 Vbeta primers and 13 Jbeta primers. Assay used: immunoSEQ multiplex PCR; TCRdb lists only in-frame clones, some missing. The sample includes around 170,000 clones, around 80% of them seen just once. The specimen sequenced was PBMCs. Receptor source: a man aged 18 to 30 in good health and CMV-seronegative.

The CDR3 reads CASSLAHREKLFF. As DNA, the CDR3 is TGTGCCAGCAGCTTAGCGCACAGGGAAAAACTGTTTTTT. The V call is TRBV7-8, the J call TRBJ1-4, with D possibly TRBD1 on 5 matching bases. The germline V gene has CDR1 SGHVS and CDR2 FQNEAQ. V was pared by 0 bases and J by 8 bases, with 7 bases between. The CDR3 has 13 amino acids.

The rearrangement joins TRBV7-9 to TRBJ2-2; TRBD2 matches at 7 bases. The germline V gene encodes CDR1 SEHNR and CDR2 FQNEAQ (reference sequence). The junction had 3 bases not matched to a gene; V was cut back by 8 bases and J by 6 bases. This CDR3 is built from 12 residues. DNA of the CDR3: TGTGCCAGCTCACGGGGGGCCGGGGAGCTGTTTTTT. Amino acids: CASSRGAGELFF. Filled out from reference TRBV7-9 and TRBJ2-2, the complete variable domain reads DTGVSQNPRHKITKRGQNVTFRCDPISEHNRLYWYRQTLGQGPEFLTYFQNEAQLEKSRLLSDRFSAERPKGSFSTLEIQRTEQGDSAMYLCASSRGAGELFFGEGSRLTVL.

V gene TRBV6-1 combines with J gene TRBJ2-1; TRBD2 is a possible D gene (5 bases). Germline loops: CDR1 MNHNS, CDR2 SASEGT. V was pared by 5 bases and J by 6 bases, with 11 bases between. The CDR3 totals 13 residues. The CDR3: CASSPRRVNEQFF. The CDR3 DNA reads as TGTGCCAGCAGTCCACGGCGGGTCAATGAGCAGTTCTTC.

This clone has only one observation. The rearrangement joins TRBV2 to TRBJ2-3; 8 bases are shared with TRBD1. V lost 7 bases, J lost 1 base, and 7 bases stayed unmatched. The CDR3 consists of 15 residues. From germline, CDR1 is SNHLY and CDR2 FYNNEI. The CDR3 DNA sequence: TGTGCCAGCACCGGACAGGGAGGAGGCACAGATACGCAGTATTTT. It yields the protein CASTGQGGGTDTQYF.

The rearrangement uses TRBV13 and TRBJ2-3; D perhaps matches TRBD1 (6 bases). The CDR3 extends over 19 amino acids. From germline, CDR1 is PRHDT and CDR2 FYEKMQ (reference sequence). V was shortened by 5 bases and J by 1 base, with 25 bases between the two germline ends. The CDR3 is CASSARGDKWGLGTDTQYF. CDR3 sequence (DNA): TGTGCCAGCAGCGCCCGTGGGGACAAATGGGGGTTAGGCACAGATACGCAGTATTTT.

This clone was seen more than once but under ten times. This chain's CDR3 is CASSYAPGVEAFF. The CDR3 DNA follows: TGTGCCAGCAGTTATGCCCCGGGAGTTGAAGCTTTCTTT. The gene calls are TRBV27 and TRBJ1-1, with no clear D. The CDR3 has 13 amino acids. Trimming cost V 4 bases and J 7 bases, with 13 bases left between them. Germline values: CDR1 MNHEY, CDR2 SMNVEV (reference sequence).

The chain couples TRBV29-1 to TRBJ2-1; possibly TRBD2 for D (6 bases). Germline lookup yields CDR1 SQVTM and CDR2 ANQGSEA. With 6 bases removed from V and 4 bases from J, the gap between germline ends came to 22 bases. This CDR3 is built from 16 residues. The CDR3 loop is CSVVGARELTYNEQFF. In DNA, the CDR3 is TGCAGCGTCGTCGGGGCCCGGGAGCTAACTTACAATGAGCAGTTCTTC.

The rearrangement joins TRBV7-9 to TRBJ2-3; D is possibly TRBD1 (5 bases). There are 13 residues in the CDR3. The germline V gene encodes CDR1 SEHNR and CDR2 FQNEAQ (reference sequence). Trimming removed 3 bases from V and 1 base from J, with 5 bases in between. CDR3 DNA sequence: TGTGCCAGCAGCTTGACAGGCACAGATACGCAGTATTTT. Protein product: CASSLTGTDTQYF.

There are a few counts of this clone. V and J are TRBV7-8 and TRBJ2-1; 8 bases fit TRBD2. Germline trimming cut 0 bases from V and 1 base from J; bases unmatched to any gene: 17. Germline CDR1 is SGHVS and CDR2 is FQNEAQ. This CDR3 is built from 21 residues. CDR3 sequence: CASSLAGTRLAGDISYNEQFF. DNA for the CDR3: TGTGCCAGCAGCTTAGCGGGGACCCGGCTAGCGGGTGACATTTCCTACAATGAGCAGTTCTTC.

The chain couples TRBV13 to TRBJ2-2; 7 bases line up with TRBD2. Germline V CDR1 and CDR2: PRHDT, FYEKMQ (reference sequence). The CDR3 runs 14 residues. The J segment lost 6 bases and the V segment lost 4 bases, leaving 5 bases of the junction unmatched. CDR3 region: CASSSLTSAGELFF. The CDR3 coding sequence is TGTGCCAGCAGCTCTCTTACTAGCGCCGGGGAGCTGTTTTTT.